Below are 32 T cell receptor beta chains sequenced from a single sample in a study of shared clonotypes between healthy human individuals. Repertoires were generated with immunoSEQ multiplex PCR, while TCRdb's copy carries only in-frame clones and drops some. Here the sample spans over a million clones, roughly 96% being singletons. Sequencing was carried out using naive CD4+ T cells sorted from blood. The subset is: CD45RA+ positively selected. These receptors all stem from a man in his thirties or forties in good health.

This clone was counted once. This sequence joins TRBV19 and TRBJ2-3, with 7 bases identical to TRBD2. This CDR3 comprises 15 residues. J was trimmed by 6 bases and V by 3 bases; bases with no gene match: 9. The germline gives CDR1 LNHDA, CDR2 SQIVND (reference sequence). CDR3 DNA sequence: TGTGCCAGTAGTATGGGAGGCGGGAGCCCCGATACGCAGTATTTT. This encodes CASSMGGGSPDTQYF.

On this clone itself: The sample has other DNA sequences that encode this CDR3 too. The chain combines TRBV28 with TRBJ2-7, with D possibly being TRBD1 (6 bases). Trimming left V 5 bases short and J 4 bases short, with 9 bases between. This CDR3 comprises 12 residues. The germline gives CDR1 MDHEN, CDR2 SYDVKM. CDR3 DNA: TGTGCCAGCAGTCTAGGACAGTACGAGCAGTACTTC. This encodes CASSLGQYEQYF.

The CDR3 nucleotides read TGTGCCAGCAGTCACAGCTCAGCAGGGGAAAAACTGTTTTTT. Its protein product is CASSHSSAGEKLFF. J is TRBJ1-4 and V is TRBV25-1; maybe TRBD1 (5 bases). CDR3 size: 14 residues. Between the trimmed V and J ends, which lost 5 bases and 8 bases, there was a span of 15 bases. Germline V gives CDR1 MGHDK, CDR2 SYGVNS.

V usage is TRBV7-3 and J usage is TRBJ2-3; D may be TRBD2 (5 bases). Germline V gene sequence: CDR1 SGHTA, CDR2 FQGTGA. V dropped 5 bases and J dropped 3 bases, with 15 bases sitting between them. The CDR3 totals 15 residues. The DNA of the CDR3 is TGTGCCAGCAGCCGAGGACTGGATCGTACAGATACGCAGTATTTT. Its translation: CASSRGLDRTDTQYF.

The J gene is TRBJ2-1, the V gene TRBV11-3, with 9 bases identical to TRBD2. This CDR3 region has 17 residues. V lost 3 bases to trimming and J lost 0 bases; unmatched junction nucleotides: 6. Germline CDR1 is SGHNT and CDR2 is YENEEA. CDR3 in amino acids: CASSLASGRSSYNEQFF. In DNA, the CDR3 is TGTGCCAGCAGCTTGGCAAGCGGGAGGAGCTCCTACAATGAGCAGTTCTTC.

The rearrangement links TRBV6-1 to TRBJ2-5, with 8 bases aligning to TRBD1. V was pared by 0 bases and J by 3 bases, with 3 bases of the junction left unmatched. CDR3 length: 15 residues. CDR1 and CDR2 (germline): MNHNS, SASEGT. The CDR3 DNA is TGTGCCAGCAGTGAAGCCGCGACAGGGGAAGAGACCCAGTACTTC. Translation gives CASSEAATGEETQYF.

This rearrangement joins TRBV2 to TRBJ2-1, with 8 positions matching TRBD2. Trimming at V came to 1 base and at J to 5 bases, leaving 7 bases not matched to a gene. The CDR3 is made up of 16 amino acids. The V gene's germline CDR1 is SNHLY and CDR2 FYNNEI. The CDR3 DNA sequence: TGTGCCAGCAGTGAAGTAGCGGGACTACCCAACAATGAGCAGTTCTTC. This translates into CASSEVAGLPNNEQFF. The whole variable domain, filled in from reference TRBV2 and TRBJ2-1, reads EPEVTQTPSHQVTQMGQEVILRCVPISNHLYFYWYRQILGQKVEFLVSFYNNEISEKSEIFDDQFSVERPDGSNFTLKIRSTKLEDSAMYFCASSEVAGLPNNEQFFGPGTRLTVL.

This clone was seen only once. This chain joins TRBV10-3 and TRBJ2-2, with 10 positions matching TRBD1. CDR1 and CDR2 (germline): ENHRY, SYGVKD. Trimming took 10 bases from V and 5 from J; bases not matched to a gene: 7. The CDR3 has 14 residues. The CDR3 region has the DNA TGTGCCACGTTAGGGACAGGGGAAACCGGGGAGCTGTTTTTT. This gives the protein CATLGTGETGELFF.

The chain has TRBV11-2 and TRBJ2-7; D gene uncertain. The CDR3 length is 12 residues. Germline assignment: CDR1 SGHAT and CDR2 FQNNGV. V lost 5 bases and J 3 bases, leaving 8 bases between the germline ends. CDR3 amino acids: CASSPVNYEQYF. The DNA of the CDR3 is TGTGCCAGCAGCCCAGTGAACTACGAGCAGTACTTC.

This clone was found once. The chain has TRBV11-1 and TRBJ1-1, with a possible D match to TRBD1 (5 bases). Germline V gene lookup returns CDR1 SGHAT and CDR2 FQDESV (reference sequence). V was clipped by 6 bases and J by 6 bases, with 14 bases between them. The CDR3 totals 13 residues. The CDR3 here is CASSPAGSSEAFF. As DNA, the CDR3 is TGTGCCAGCAGTCCAGCAGGGTCCTCTGAAGCTTTCTTT.

To note about this clone: The sample contains more than one DNA sequence encoding this CDR3. V usage is TRBV20-1 and J usage is TRBJ2-7; no clear D gene. CDR1 DFQATT and CDR2 SNEGSKA come from the germline V gene (reference sequence). The CDR3 sequence is 11 residues long. V dropped 3 bases and J dropped 3 bases, with 6 bases sitting between them. The CDR3: CSASWGYEQYF. The CDR3 DNA reads TGCAGTGCTAGTTGGGGCTACGAGCAGTACTTC.

The gene calls are TRBV27 and TRBJ1-1; no firm D call. The germline V gene encodes CDR1 MNHEY and CDR2 SMNVEV (reference sequence). This CDR3 region has 15 residues. V lost 3 bases and J 0 bases, leaving 11 bases between the germline ends. The CDR3 region is CASSFSGSMNTEAFF. CDR3 sequence (DNA): TGTGCCAGCAGTTTTTCCGGCAGTATGAACACTGAAGCTTTCTTT.

For the CDR3, the DNA is TGTGCCAGCTTGCGGGGACAGGGTACCTACGAGCAGTACTTC. Its protein is CASLRGQGTYEQYF. The chain links TRBV7-8 to TRBJ2-7; 9 bases line up with TRBD1. J was trimmed by 2 bases and V by 8 bases; bases with no gene match: 7. The germline V gene has CDR1 SGHVS and CDR2 FQNEAQ. CDR3 length: 14 residues.

The chain carries TRBV5-1 and TRBJ2-2; D remains ambiguous. V lost 6 bases, J lost 1 base, and 10 bases lay in between. The CDR3 has 14 amino acids. Germline assignment: CDR1 SGHRS and CDR2 YFSETQ. The CDR3 is CASTLAMNTGELFF. CDR3 in DNA: TGCGCCAGCACGCTGGCTATGAACACCGGGGAGCTGTTTTTT.

In its sample, this clone was seen once. DNA for the CDR3: TGCGCCAGCAGCCGGGGACTAGCGGGAGGTCGTGGATACAATGAGCAGTTCTTC. Translating it yields CASSRGLAGGRGYNEQFF. This rearrangement joins TRBV5-1 to TRBJ2-1, with TRBD2 identical over 15 bases. Germline V gene sequence: CDR1 SGHRS, CDR2 YFSETQ. The trim removed 4 bases at V and 4 bases at J, leaving 9 bases unmatched. The CDR3 is 18 amino acids.

V gene TRBV11-2 combines with J gene TRBJ2-7; possibly TRBD1 for D (5 bases). The CDR3 length is 14 residues. The V and J ends lost 3 bases and 3 bases respectively, with 12 bases between them. CDR1 is SGHAT, CDR2 FQNNGV, per germline. CDR3 in amino acids: CASSFGAGVYEQYF. The CDR3 DNA sequence: TGTGCCAGCAGCTTTGGGGCAGGCGTCTACGAGCAGTACTTC.

V usage is TRBV9 and J usage is TRBJ2-5; either TRBD1 or TRBD2 may fit D (5 bases each). The CDR3 is made up of 15 amino acids. Between the trimmed V and J ends, which lost 0 bases and 2 bases, there was a span of 11 bases. Per the germline V gene, CDR1 is SGDLS and CDR2 is YYNGEE. The DNA of the CDR3 is TGTGCCAGCAGCGTAGCCCCGGGGCAACAAGAGACCCAGTACTTC. Its protein is CASSVAPGQQETQYF.

This chain joins TRBV7-9 and TRBJ1-2; the match to TRBD1 covers 7 bases. Per the germline V gene, CDR1 is SEHNR and CDR2 is FQNEAQ (reference sequence). The CDR3 is made up of 13 amino acids. Trimming removed 3 bases from V and 7 bases from J; junction bases left unmatched: 5. For the CDR3, the DNA is TGTGCCAGCAGCTTGCCGCAGGGGGGTGGCTACACCTTC. It specifies CASSLPQGGGYTF.

V and J are TRBV11-3 and TRBJ2-2, with D perhaps TRBD2 (5 bases). Germline V CDR1 and CDR2: SGHNT, YENEEA. With 6 bases removed from V and 4 bases from J, the gap between germline ends came to 9 bases. CDR3 length equals 13 residues. CDR3 nucleotides: TGTGCCAGCAGGCCGGGAACCACCGGGGAGCTGTTTTTT. It translates to CASRPGTTGELFF.

This rearrangement joins TRBV7-9 to TRBJ2-5; TRBD1 aligns across 8 bases. With V trimmed by 5 bases and J by 5 bases, 7 bases remained unmatched. Germline V gene lookup returns CDR1 SEHNR and CDR2 FQNEAQ (reference sequence). CDR3 size: 14 residues. The CDR3 coding sequence is TGTGCCAGCAGCCCCGGGACAGGATGGGAGACCCAGTACTTC. Amino acids: CASSPGTGWETQYF.

This rearrangement joins TRBV6-1 to TRBJ2-1, with D possibly TRBD2 on 5 matching bases. The CDR3 extends over 14 amino acids. The germline V gene encodes CDR1 MNHNS and CDR2 SASEGT. V lost 0 bases and J lost 9, with 12 bases in between. CDR3 sequence: CASSEALEGSEQFF. CDR3 nucleotide sequence: TGTGCCAGCAGTGAAGCGCTTGAGGGTAGTGAGCAGTTCTTC.

The V call is TRBV7-9, the J call TRBJ2-2, with 10 bases identical to TRBD1. V lost 3 bases to trimming and J lost 2 bases; unmatched junction nucleotides: 3. The CDR3 covers 16 residues. CDR1 SEHNR and CDR2 FQNEAQ come from the germline V gene (reference sequence). The CDR3 spells CASSFWTGGNTGELFF. The CDR3 region has the DNA TGTGCCAGCAGCTTCTGGACAGGGGGTAACACCGGGGAGCTGTTTTTT.

This clone came up once. This sequence joins TRBV12-5 and TRBJ2-2; 8 nucleotides agree with TRBD1. Losses at the gene ends were 7 bases for V and 10 bases for J; bases not matched to a gene: 14. Germline-derived CDR1 and CDR2 are LGHNT and FRNRAP. The CDR3 extends over 15 amino acids. The CDR3 reads CASAQARGPPVELFF. The DNA of the CDR3 is TGTGCTAGTGCCCAAGCCAGGGGGCCCCCCGTGGAGCTGTTTTTT.

This clone was seen only once. The rearrangement links TRBV9 to TRBJ2-1; 7 bases match TRBD1. V shed 2 bases, J shed 13 bases, and the junction held 9 bases outside the gene matches. This CDR3 contains 13 residues. Per germline, CDR1 SGDLS and CDR2 YYNGEE. Here the CDR3 reads CASSVGQATPQFF. The DNA of the CDR3 is TGTGCCAGCAGCGTCGGACAGGCCACACCCCAGTTCTTC.

The CDR3 here is CASSAVGQETQYF. Written as DNA, the CDR3 is TGTGCCAGCAGCGCCGTCGGGCAAGAGACCCAGTACTTC. This chain connects TRBV7-7 to TRBJ2-5; no clear D. The CDR3 loop spans 13 amino acids. CDR1 is SSHAT and CDR2 is FNYEAQ in the germline V gene (reference sequence). V was trimmed by 5 bases and J by 2 bases, leaving 9 bases between them.

This rearrangement joins TRBV6-1 to TRBJ1-2; D gene uncertain. V was pared by 2 bases and J by 3 bases, with 4 bases between. The CDR3 runs 12 residues. Germline V CDR1 and CDR2: MNHNS, SASEGT. The CDR3 DNA follows: TGTGCCAGCAGTGAACAGGACTATGGCTACACCTTC. Translating it yields CASSEQDYGYTF.

DNA of the CDR3: TGCGCCAGCAGCGCAAGTAGGGGGTCCGGAGAGACCCAGTACTTC. Its translation: CASSASRGSGETQYF. The chain is built from TRBV5-1 and TRBJ2-5; a weak D match, TRBD1 (6 bases). The CDR3 has 15 amino acids. Germline CDR1 is SGHRS and CDR2 is YFSETQ. The V end was cut by 4 bases, the J end by 4 bases, with 17 bases between.

The chain employs TRBV19 and TRBJ2-1, with 7 bases that match TRBD1. Unmatched junction bases numbered 3, after V lost 4 bases and J lost 9 bases. Germline CDR1 is LNHDA and CDR2 is SQIVND (reference sequence). This CDR3 region has 12 residues. The CDR3 loop reads CASSTGGSEQFF. The DNA of the CDR3 is TGTGCCAGTAGTACAGGGGGTAGTGAGCAGTTCTTC.

This clone was detected once. This chain joins TRBV21-1 and TRBJ2-3; no check of the table's D call, TRBD2, against the DNA was made. TRBV21-1 is described as a pseudogene. There are 14 residues in the CDR3. CDR3 coding DNA: TGTGCCAGCACGACTGGAAAACCCACAGATACGCAGTATTTT. It translates to CASTTGKPTDTQYF.

V usage is TRBV6-1 and J usage is TRBJ2-1; maybe TRBD1 (5 bases). Germline-derived CDR1 and CDR2 are MNHNS and SASEGT. V lost 4 bases and J 2 bases, leaving 9 bases between the germline ends. There are 14 residues in the CDR3. This chain's CDR3 is CASSVGRAYNEQFF. Here the CDR3 DNA reads TGTGCCAGCAGTGTGGGCAGGGCCTACAATGAGCAGTTCTTC.

This clone was detected a few times. The chain uses TRBV6-5 and TRBJ1-1, with TRBD1 as a possible D gene (6 bases). V lost 4 bases, J lost 11 bases, and 20 bases lay in between. Looked up from germline, CDR1 is MNHEY and CDR2 is SVGAGI. The CDR3 has 14 residues. The CDR3 DNA is TGTGCCAGCAGTTTAATCGGGACACCCTGGGAGGCTTTCTTT. Translation: CASSLIGTPWEAFF.

J is TRBJ2-7 and V is TRBV27; 7 nucleotides agree with TRBD2. Looked up from germline, CDR1 is MNHEY and CDR2 is SMNVEV (reference sequence). This CDR3 spans 18 amino acids. J gave up 3 bases and V 2 bases, and 16 bases lay outside the gene matches. The CDR3 coding sequence is TGTGCCAGCAGTTTAAAAAGATCGGGGAGGGCTCCAAACTACGAGCAGTACTTC. Protein product: CASSLKRSGRAPNYEQYF.